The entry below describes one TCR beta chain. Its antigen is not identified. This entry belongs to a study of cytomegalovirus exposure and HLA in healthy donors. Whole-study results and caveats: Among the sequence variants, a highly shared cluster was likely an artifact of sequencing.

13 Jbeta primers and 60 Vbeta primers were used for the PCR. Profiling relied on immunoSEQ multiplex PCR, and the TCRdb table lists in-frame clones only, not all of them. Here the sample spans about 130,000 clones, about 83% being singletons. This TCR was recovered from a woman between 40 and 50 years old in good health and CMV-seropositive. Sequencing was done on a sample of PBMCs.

The CDR3 region is CATLGGLTYNEQFF. DNA for the CDR3: TGTGCCACCCTTGGGGGACTGACATACAATGAGCAGTTCTTC. This rearrangement joins TRBV27 to TRBJ2-1, with D possibly TRBD2 on 6 matching bases. From germline, CDR1 is MNHEY and CDR2 SMNVEV (reference sequence). This CDR3 is built from 14 residues. Trimming removed 10 bases from V and 4 bases from J, with 17 bases in between.